This record covers a single T cell receptor beta chain. Its antigen is undetermined. The source of the sample is a study of CD8 T cells in Susac syndrome. FACS was used to enrich TEMRA cells, whereas the CD8+ and CD4+ T cells were obtained by negative isolation. An amount of RNA that ranged from roughly 0.5 to 1 ug was reverse transcribed with random hexamers. One entry per CDR3 protein, called by TCRdb with MiXCR from the immunoSEQ multiplex PCR reads. The sample contains over 100,000 distinct CDR3 sequences, about 95% of which appear only once. Study-wide points: The relatively small number of individuals in the TCR sequencing and HLA analysis was acknowledged by the study.

Germline V gene data show CDR1 as SGHRS and CDR2 as YFSETQ. The CDR3 is 13 residues long. V gave up 2 bases and J gave up 7 bases, with 12 bases separating them. The sequenced material came from CD4+ T cells from PBMCs. The clonotype was recovered from a human donor in good health. The rearrangement uses TRBV5-1 and TRBJ1-2; maybe TRBD1 (5 bases). Here the CDR3 reads CASSFGADGGYTF. In nucleotides, the CDR3 is TGCGCCAGCAGCTTTGGGGCCGACGGTGGCTACACCTTC. The full variable domain, its missing parts supplied by reference TRBV5-1 and TRBJ1-2, is KAGVTQTPRYLIKTRGQQVTLSCSPISGHRSVSWYQQTPGQGLQFLFEYFSETQRNKGNFPGRFSGRQFSNSRSEMNVSTLELGDSALYLCASSFGADGGYTFGSGTRLTVV.